This paragraph reports one T cell receptor beta chain. This clone was observed a handful of times. Which antigen it targets is not known. Base qualities are not provided; no much larger clone lies one nucleotide away. Measured from the cysteine to the phenylalanine, the CDR3 is 16 residues long. Only the CDR3 portion is preserved as DNA: 48 bases, with reading frame beginning at the first base. At the junction V is shortened by 2 bases and J by 8 bases, with 21 bases in between. Per the germline V gene, MNHNS is the CDR1 and SASEGT is the CDR2. The data were taken from a study of blood T cell repertoires in COVID-19 (TCRdb year 2020). Turning to the overall study: The collaborator samples originated in the United States, Italy and Spain and spanned the acute and convalescent phases of COVID-19. The prospective study material was composed of cDNA or gDNA derived from T cells, B-cell-depleted T cells, or PBMCs. The dataset comprised deeply sampled blood TCRbeta repertoires from subjects exposed to, actively infected with, or recovered from COVID-19. The repertoires were released in a freely available public database meant as a resource for research on the immune response to SARS-CoV-2. Samples came from the ongoing ImmuneRACE study (first 160 participants) plus 1,254 subjects from 6 global collaborators. Sample metadata almost always included a de-identified subject ID, COVID-19 status, age in years and sex. Where available, HLA class I and class II types were taken from metadata supplied by the sample provider and were not determined by assay-based typing. General findings and caveats noted by the study authors: The quantity of clinical and demographic metadata differed by source and by participant and was supplied without curation.

One collaborating source in Seattle enrolled patients while the patients were actively infected and followed the patients over time throughout the course of disease. Whole blood was collected in K2EDTA tubes by collaborating institutions according to the institutions' own protocols. For TCRbeta analysis, collaborator samples were shipped as frozen whole blood, as isolated PBMCs, or as DNA extracted from either sample type. TCRbeta CDR3 regions were amplified from genomic DNA using the immunoSEQ Assay, a bias-controlled multiplex PCR. The original pipeline was this. The number of nucleated cells in each sample was estimated from the amplification of reference gene primers within the assay. Sequence reads were collapsed and filtered to measure the absolute abundance of every unique TCRbeta CDR3 rearrangement. For each sample, productive Simpson clonality was calculated as the square root of Simpson's diversity index over productive rearrangements. TCRdb limited this immuneACCESS table to in-frame rearrangements with V and J called. A share of clones is missing; checked studies link under half to unresolved V genes, and the rest is unexplained. Clone size and the V and J calls come from that table; the DNA yielded D and trimming. In this sample the table shows roughly 440,000 clones, approximately 88% of which occur a single time. Around 13% of the sample is taken by the ten largest.

The chain employs TRBV6-1 and TRBJ1-2; confidence is insufficient to name the D gene. This clonotype was obtained from a woman in her fifties or sixties with COVID-19, enrolled during active disease. Material: peripheral blood. The sequence in DNA is TGTGCCAGCAGTGAATTTAGTGGACTGGGCTTAAGCGGCTACACCTTC. It translates as CASSEFSGLGLSGYTF.